The entry that follows covers one TCR beta chain sequence. Only in-frame clones appear in the TCRdb table, and some are missing; sequencing was by immunoSEQ multiplex PCR. The table includes 70,000 or so clones, around 75% detected once. This entry comes from a study of blood T cell repertoires in COVID-19. Trimming shortened V by 2 bases and J by 14 bases, and 21 bases separated the two germline ends. This CDR3 is built from 14 residues. Germline values: CDR1 MDHEN, CDR2 SYDVKM. The rearrangement uses TRBV28 and TRBJ1-2; the D gene is possibly TRBD1 (5 bases). Material: peripheral blood. This TCR came from a man aged 65-85 years with acute or convalescent COVID-19. CDR3 nucleotide sequence: TGTGCCAGCAGTTTAAAGGGGATGGGAGGTGAAAATACCTTC. It translates to CASSLKGMGGENTF.